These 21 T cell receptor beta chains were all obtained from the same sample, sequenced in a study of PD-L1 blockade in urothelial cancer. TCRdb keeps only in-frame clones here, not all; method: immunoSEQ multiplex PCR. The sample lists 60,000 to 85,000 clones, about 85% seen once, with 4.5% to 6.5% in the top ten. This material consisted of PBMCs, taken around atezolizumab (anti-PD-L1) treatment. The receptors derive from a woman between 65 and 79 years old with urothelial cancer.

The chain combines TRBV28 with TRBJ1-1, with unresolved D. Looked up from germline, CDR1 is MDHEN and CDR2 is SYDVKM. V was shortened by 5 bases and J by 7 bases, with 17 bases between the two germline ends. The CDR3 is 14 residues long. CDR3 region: CASSTRGSSGEAFF. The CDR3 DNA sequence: TGTGCCAGCAGTACCCGTGGGTCCTCGGGTGAAGCTTTCTTT. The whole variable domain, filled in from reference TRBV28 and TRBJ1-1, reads DVKVTQSSRYLVKRTGEKVFLECVQDMDHENMFWYRQDPGLGLRLIYFSYDVKMKEKGDIPEGYSVSREKKERFSLILESASTNQTSMYLCASSTRGSSGEAFFGQGTRLTVV.

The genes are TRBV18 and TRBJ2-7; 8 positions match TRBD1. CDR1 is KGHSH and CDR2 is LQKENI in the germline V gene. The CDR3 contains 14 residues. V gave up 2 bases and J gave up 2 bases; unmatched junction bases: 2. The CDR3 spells CASSPARGPYEQYF. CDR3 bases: TGTGCCAGCTCACCAGCCAGGGGGCCCTACGAGCAGTACTTC.

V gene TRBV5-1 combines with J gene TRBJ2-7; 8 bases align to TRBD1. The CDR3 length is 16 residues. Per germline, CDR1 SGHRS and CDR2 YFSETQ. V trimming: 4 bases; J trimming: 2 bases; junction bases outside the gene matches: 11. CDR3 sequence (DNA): TGCGCCAGCAGCAAACGAATCGGACAGGGTACCTACGAGCAGTACTTC. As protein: CASSKRIGQGTYEQYF.

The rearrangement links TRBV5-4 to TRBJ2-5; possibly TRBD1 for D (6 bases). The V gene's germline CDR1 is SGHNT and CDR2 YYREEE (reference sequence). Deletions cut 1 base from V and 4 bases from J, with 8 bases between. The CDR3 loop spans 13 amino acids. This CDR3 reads CASSLWGRETQYF. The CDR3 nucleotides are TGTGCCAGCAGCTTGTGGGGGCGAGAGACCCAGTACTTC.

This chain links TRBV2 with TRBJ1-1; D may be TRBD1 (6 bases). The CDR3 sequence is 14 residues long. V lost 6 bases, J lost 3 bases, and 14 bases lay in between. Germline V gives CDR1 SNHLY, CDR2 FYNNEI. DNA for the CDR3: TGTGCCAGCAGGGGGGAGGGGGTTCACACTGAAGCTTTCTTT. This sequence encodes CASRGEGVHTEAFF. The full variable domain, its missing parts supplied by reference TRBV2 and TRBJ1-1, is EPEVTQTPSHQVTQMGQEVILRCVPISNHLYFYWYRQILGQKVEFLVSFYNNEISEKSEIFDDQFSVERPDGSNFTLKIRSTKLEDSAMYFCASRGEGVHTEAFFGQGTRLTVV.

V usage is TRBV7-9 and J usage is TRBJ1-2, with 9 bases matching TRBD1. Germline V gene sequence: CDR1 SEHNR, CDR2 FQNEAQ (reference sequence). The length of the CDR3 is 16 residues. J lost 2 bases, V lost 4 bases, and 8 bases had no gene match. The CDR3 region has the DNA TGTGCCAGCAGCTCCGGGGGGACAGGGAAAAACTATGGCTACACCTTC. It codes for CASSSGGTGKNYGYTF.

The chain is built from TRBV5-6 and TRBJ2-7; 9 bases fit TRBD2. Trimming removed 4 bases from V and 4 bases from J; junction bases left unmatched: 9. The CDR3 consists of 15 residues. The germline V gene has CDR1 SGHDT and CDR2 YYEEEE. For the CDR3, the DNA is TGTGCCAGCAGCCGGGGACTAGCCCTTACTTACGAGCAGTACTTC. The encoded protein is CASSRGLALTYEQYF.

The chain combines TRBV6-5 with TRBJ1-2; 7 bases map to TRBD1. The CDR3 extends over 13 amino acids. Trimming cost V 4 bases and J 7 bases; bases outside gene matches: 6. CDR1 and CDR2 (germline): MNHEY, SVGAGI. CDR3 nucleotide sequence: TGTGCCAGCAGTTTCCGCTACAGGGGTGGCTACACCTTC. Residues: CASSFRYRGGYTF.

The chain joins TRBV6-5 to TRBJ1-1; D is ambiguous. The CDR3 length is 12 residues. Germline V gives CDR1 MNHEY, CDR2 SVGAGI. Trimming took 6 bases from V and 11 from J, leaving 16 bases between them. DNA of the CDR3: TGTGCCAGCAGCCCCGGTCCCGGCGGGGCTTTCTTT. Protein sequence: CASSPGPGGAFF.

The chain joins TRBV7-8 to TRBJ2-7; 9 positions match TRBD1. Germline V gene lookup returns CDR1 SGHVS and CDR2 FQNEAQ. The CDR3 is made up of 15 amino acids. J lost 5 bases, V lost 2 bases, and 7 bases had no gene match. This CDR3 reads CASSLRDREFDEQYF. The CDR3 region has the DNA TGTGCCAGCAGCTTAAGGGACAGGGAATTCGACGAGCAGTACTTC.

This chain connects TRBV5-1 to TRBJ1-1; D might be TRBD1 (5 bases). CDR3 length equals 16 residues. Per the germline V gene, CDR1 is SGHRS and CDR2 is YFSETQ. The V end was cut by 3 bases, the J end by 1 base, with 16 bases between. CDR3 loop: CASSSAFDRGNTEAFF. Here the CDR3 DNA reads TGCGCCAGCAGCTCTGCCTTCGACAGAGGGAACACTGAAGCTTTCTTT.

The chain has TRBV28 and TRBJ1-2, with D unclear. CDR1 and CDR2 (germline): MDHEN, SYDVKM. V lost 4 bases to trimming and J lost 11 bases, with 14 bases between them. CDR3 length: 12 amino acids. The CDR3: CASSWSGVGYTF. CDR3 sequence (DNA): TGTGCCAGCAGTTGGAGCGGGGTTGGTTACACCTTC.

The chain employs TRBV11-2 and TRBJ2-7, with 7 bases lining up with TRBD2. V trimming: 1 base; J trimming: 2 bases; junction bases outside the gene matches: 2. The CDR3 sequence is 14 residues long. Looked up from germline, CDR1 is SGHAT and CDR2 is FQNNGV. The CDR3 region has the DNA TGTGCCAGCAGCTTAGGACTAGCCCCCTACGAGCAGTACTTC. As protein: CASSLGLAPYEQYF.

The CDR3 region is CASSPAPGLAGFQETQYF. CDR3 coding DNA: TGTGCCAGCAGCCCAGCACCCGGACTAGCGGGTTTTCAAGAGACCCAGTACTTC. The chain carries TRBV28 and TRBJ2-5; 11 bases are a match to TRBD2. This CDR3 is built from 18 residues. V dropped 6 bases and J dropped 2; count of bases not matched to a gene: 14. Germline V lookup: CDR1 MDHEN, CDR2 SYDVKM.

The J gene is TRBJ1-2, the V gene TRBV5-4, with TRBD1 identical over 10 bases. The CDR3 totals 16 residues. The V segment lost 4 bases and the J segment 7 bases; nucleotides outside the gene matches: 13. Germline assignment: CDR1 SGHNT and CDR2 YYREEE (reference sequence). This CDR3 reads CASSHWGRQGAFGYTF. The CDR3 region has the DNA TGTGCCAGCAGCCACTGGGGGCGACAGGGGGCGTTTGGCTACACCTTC.

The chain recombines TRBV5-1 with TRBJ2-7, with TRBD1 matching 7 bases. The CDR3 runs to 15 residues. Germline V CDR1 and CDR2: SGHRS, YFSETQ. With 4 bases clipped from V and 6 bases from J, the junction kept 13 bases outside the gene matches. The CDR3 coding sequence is TGCGCCAGCAGCCTCGACAGGGAACGGCGAGGCGAGCAGTACTTC. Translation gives CASSLDRERRGEQYF. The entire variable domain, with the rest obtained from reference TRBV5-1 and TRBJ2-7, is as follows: KAGVTQTPRYLIKTRGQQVTLSCSPISGHRSVSWYQQTPGQGLQFLFEYFSETQRNKGNFPGRFSGRQFSNSRSEMNVSTLELGDSALYLCASSLDRERRGEQYFGPGTRLTVT.

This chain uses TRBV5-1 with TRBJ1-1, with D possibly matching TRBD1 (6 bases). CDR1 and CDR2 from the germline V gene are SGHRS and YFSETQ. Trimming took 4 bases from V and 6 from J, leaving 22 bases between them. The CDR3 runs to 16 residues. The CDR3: CASSLGQGWTDSEAFF. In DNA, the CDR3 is TGCGCCAGCAGCCTCGGTCAGGGGTGGACTGATTCTGAAGCTTTCTTT.

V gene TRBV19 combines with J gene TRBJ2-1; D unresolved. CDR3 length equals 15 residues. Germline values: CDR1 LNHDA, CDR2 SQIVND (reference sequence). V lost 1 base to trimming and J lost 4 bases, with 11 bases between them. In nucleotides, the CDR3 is TGTGCCAGTAGTATAGGCTCATCGAGGTACAATGAGCAGTTCTTC. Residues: CASSIGSSRYNEQFF.

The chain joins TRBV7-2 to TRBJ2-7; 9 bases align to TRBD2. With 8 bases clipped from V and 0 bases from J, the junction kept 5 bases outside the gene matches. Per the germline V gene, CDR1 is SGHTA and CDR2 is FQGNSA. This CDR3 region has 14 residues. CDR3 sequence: CASRISGSSYEQYF. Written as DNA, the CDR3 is TGTGCCAGCCGGATTAGCGGGAGCTCCTACGAGCAGTACTTC.

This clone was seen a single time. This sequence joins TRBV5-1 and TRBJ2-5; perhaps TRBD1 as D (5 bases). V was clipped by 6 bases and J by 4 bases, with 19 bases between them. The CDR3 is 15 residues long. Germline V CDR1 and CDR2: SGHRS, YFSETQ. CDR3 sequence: CASTRWQGPRETQYF. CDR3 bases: TGCGCCAGCACCCGCTGGCAGGGTCCGCGAGAGACCCAGTACTTC.

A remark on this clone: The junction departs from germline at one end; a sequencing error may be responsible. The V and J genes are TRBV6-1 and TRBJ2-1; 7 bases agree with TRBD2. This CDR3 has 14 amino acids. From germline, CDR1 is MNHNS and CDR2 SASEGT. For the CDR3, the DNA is TGTGCCAGCAGTGACGTAGGGAGGGCAGGGATCATCCTCTTC. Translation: CASSDVGRAGIILF.